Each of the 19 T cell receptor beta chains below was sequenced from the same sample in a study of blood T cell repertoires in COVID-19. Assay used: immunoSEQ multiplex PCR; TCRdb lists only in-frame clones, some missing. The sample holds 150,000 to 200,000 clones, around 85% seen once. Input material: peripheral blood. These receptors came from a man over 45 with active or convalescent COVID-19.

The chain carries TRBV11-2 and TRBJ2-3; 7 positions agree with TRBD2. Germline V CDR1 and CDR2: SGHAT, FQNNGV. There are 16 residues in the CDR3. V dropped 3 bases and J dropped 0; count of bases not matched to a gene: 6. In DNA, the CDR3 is TGTGCCAGCAGCTTGACCGGGACTATCAGCACAGATACGCAGTATTTT. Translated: CASSLTGTISTDTQYF.

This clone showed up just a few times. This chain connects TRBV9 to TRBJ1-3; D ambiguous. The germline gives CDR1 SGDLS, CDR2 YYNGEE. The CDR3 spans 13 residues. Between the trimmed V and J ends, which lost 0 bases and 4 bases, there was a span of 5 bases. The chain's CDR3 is CASSVGMGNTIYF. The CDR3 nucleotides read TGTGCCAGCAGCGTAGGTATGGGAAACACCATATATTTT.

CDR3 sequence: CASSPDSNYGYTF. The CDR3 DNA sequence: TGCGCCAGCAGCCCTGACAGTAACTATGGCTACACCTTC. The chain links TRBV5-1 to TRBJ1-2; weak D call: TRBD1 (5 bases). Per germline, CDR1 SGHRS and CDR2 YFSETQ. CDR3 size: 13 residues. V shed 4 bases and J shed 1 base, with 8 bases lying between them.

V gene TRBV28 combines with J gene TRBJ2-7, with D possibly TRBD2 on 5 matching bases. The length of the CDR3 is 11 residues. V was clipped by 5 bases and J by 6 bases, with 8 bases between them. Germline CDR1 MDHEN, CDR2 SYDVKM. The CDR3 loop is CASSLAREQYF. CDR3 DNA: TGTGCCAGCAGTCTAGCTCGCGAGCAGTACTTC.

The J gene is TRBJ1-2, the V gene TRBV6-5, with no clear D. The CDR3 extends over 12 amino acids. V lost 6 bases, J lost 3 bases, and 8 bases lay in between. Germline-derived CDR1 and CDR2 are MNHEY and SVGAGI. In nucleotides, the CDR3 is TGTGCCAGCAGCCTTAGTGACTATGGCTACACCTTC. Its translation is CASSLSDYGYTF.

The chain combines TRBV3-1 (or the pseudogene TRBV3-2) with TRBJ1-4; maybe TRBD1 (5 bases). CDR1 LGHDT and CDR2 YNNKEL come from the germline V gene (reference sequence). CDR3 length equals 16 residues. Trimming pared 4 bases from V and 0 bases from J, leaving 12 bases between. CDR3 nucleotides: TGTGCCAGCAGCCCCGAGTGGGGGGCAACTAATGAAAAACTGTTTTTT. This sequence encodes CASSPEWGATNEKLFF.

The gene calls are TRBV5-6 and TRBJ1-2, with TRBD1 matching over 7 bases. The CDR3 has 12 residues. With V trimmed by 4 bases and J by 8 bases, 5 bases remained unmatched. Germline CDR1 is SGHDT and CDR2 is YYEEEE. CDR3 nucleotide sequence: TGTGCCAGCAGCCCAAGACAGGGAGGCTACACCTTC. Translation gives CASSPRQGGYTF.

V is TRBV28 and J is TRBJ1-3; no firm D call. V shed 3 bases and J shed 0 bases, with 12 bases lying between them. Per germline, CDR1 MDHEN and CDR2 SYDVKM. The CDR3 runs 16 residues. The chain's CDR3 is CASSFEVRGSGNTIYF. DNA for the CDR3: TGTGCCAGCAGTTTCGAGGTACGGGGCTCTGGAAACACCATATATTTT.

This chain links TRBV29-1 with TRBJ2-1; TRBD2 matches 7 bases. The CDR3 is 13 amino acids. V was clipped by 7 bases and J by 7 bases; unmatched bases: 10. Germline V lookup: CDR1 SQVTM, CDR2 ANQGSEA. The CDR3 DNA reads TGCAGCGATTCTCTAGCGGTGATTAATGAGCAGTTCTTC. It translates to CSDSLAVINEQFF.

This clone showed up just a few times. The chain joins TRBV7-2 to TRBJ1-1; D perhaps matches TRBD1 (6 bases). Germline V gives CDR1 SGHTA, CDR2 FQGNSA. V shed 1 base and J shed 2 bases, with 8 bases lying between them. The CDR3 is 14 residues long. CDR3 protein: CASSLGRGNTEAFF. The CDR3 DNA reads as TGTGCCAGCAGCTTAGGCAGGGGCAACACTGAAGCTTTCTTT.

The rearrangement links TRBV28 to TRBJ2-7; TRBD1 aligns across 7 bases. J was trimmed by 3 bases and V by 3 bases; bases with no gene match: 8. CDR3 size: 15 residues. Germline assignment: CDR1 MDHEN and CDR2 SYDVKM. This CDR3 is CASSLTGRLGYEQYF. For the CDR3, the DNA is TGTGCCAGCAGTTTGACAGGGCGATTAGGCTACGAGCAGTACTTC.

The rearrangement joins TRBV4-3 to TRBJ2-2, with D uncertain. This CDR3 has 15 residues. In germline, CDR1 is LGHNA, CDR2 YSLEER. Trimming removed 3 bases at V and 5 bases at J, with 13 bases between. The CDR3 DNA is TGCGCCAGCAGCCACATAGTTGCTAATACCGGGGAGCTGTTTTTT. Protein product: CASSHIVANTGELFF.

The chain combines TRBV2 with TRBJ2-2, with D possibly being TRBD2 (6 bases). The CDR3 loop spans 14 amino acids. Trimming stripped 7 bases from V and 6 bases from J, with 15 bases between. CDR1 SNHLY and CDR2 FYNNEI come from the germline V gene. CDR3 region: CASKGGVIAGELFF. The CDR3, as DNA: TGTGCCAGCAAGGGCGGGGTGATAGCCGGGGAGCTGTTTTTT.

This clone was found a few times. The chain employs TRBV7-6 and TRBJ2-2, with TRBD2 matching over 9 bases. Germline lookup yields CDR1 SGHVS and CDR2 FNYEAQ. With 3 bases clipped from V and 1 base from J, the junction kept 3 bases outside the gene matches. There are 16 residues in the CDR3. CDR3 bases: TGTGCCAGCAGCTTGGGTAGCGGGAGGAACACCGGGGAGCTGTTTTTT. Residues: CASSLGSGRNTGELFF. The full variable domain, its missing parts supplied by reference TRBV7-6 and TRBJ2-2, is GAGVSQSPRYKVTKRGQDVALRCDPISGHVSLYWYRQALGQGPEFLTYFNYEAQQDKSGLPNDRFSAERPEGSISTLTIQRTEQRDSAMYRCASSLGSGRNTGELFFGEGSRLTVL.

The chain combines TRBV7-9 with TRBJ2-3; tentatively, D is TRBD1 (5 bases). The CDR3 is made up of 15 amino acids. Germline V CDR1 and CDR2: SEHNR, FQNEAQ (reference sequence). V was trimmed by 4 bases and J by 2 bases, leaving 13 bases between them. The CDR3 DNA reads TGTGCCAGCAGCTGGGAACAGGTCTACACAGATACGCAGTATTTT. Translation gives CASSWEQVYTDTQYF.

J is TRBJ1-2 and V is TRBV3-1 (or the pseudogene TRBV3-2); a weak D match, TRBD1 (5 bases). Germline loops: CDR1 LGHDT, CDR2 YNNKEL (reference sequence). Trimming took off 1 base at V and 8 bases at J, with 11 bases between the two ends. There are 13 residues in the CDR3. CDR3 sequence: CASSQGGGRGYTF. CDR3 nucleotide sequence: TGTGCCAGCAGCCAAGGCGGGGGTCGAGGCTACACCTTC.

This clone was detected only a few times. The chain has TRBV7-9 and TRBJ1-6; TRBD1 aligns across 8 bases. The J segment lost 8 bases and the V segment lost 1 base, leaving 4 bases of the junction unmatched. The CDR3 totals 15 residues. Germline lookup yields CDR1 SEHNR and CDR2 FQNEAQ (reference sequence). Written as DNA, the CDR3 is TGTGCCAGCAGCTTAGAGACAGGGGTTTATTCACCCCTCCACTTT. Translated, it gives CASSLETGVYSPLHF.

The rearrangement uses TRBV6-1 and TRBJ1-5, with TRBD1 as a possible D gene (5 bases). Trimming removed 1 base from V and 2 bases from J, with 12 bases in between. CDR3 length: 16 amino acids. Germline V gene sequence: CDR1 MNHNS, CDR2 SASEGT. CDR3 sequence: CASSEVGQGGNQPQHF. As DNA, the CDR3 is TGTGCCAGCAGTGAAGTTGGGCAGGGCGGCAATCAGCCCCAGCATTTT.

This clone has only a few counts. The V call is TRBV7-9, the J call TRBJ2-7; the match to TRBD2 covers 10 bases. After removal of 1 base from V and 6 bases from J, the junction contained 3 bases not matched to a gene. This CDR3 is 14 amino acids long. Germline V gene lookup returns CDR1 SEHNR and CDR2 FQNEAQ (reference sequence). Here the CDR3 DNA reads TGTGCCAGCAGCTTAGATCGGACTAGCGGCGAGCAGTACTTC. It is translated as CASSLDRTSGEQYF.